There are a few counts of the clone carrying this T cell receptor (beta chain). Its antigen is unidentified. Looked up from germline, CDR1 is WSHSY and CDR2 is SAAADI. This CDR3 comprises 15 residues. The junction had 5 bases not matched to a gene; V was cut back by 4 bases and J by 3 bases. This sample is drawn from a study of glioma-infiltrating T cells. Study-wide findings and caveats: CDR3 overlap between tissue and blood was very small.

Using RNA template, CDR3s of TCR alpha and beta were amplified with iRepertoire arm-PCR. MiXCR was run by TCRdb on the multiplex PCR reads, yielding one entry per CDR3 protein. The sample includes approximately 88,000 distinct CDR3 sequences, around 23% seen only once; the top ten take over 5%. The sequenced sample was glioma tissue, nonneoplastic brain tissue, or PBMCs (not recorded which). The chain has TRBV10-2 and TRBJ2-5, with 10 bases lining up with TRBD1. The TCR was taken from a human donor with low-grade glioma or glioblastoma, undergoing nonglioma brain surgery, or in good health (not recorded which). CDR3 in DNA: TGCGCCAGCAGTGCCAGGACAGGGGGTAAAGAGACCCAGTACTTC. Translation: CASSARTGGKETQYF.